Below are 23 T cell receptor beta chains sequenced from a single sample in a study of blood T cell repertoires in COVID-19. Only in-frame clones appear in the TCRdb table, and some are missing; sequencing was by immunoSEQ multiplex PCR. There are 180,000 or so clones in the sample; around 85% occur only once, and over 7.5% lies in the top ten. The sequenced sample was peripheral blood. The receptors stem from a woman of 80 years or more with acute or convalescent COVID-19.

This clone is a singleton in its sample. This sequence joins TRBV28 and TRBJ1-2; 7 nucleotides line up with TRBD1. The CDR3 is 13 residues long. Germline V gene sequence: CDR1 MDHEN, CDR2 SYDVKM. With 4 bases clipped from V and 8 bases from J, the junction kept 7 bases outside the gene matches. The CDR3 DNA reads TGTGCCAGCAGTTCCACAGGGGTGGGAGGCTACACCTTC. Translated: CASSSTGVGGYTF.

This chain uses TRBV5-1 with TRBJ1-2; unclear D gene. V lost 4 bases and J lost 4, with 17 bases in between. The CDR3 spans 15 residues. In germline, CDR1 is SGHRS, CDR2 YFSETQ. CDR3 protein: CASSPDSLHGYGYTF. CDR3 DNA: TGCGCCAGCAGCCCAGACTCACTTCATGGCTATGGCTACACCTTC.

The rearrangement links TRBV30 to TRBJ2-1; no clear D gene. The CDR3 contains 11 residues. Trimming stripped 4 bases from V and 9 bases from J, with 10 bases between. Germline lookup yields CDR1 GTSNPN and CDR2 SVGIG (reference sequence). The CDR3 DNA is TGTGCCTGGAACGTTATCGGTGAGCAGTTCTTC. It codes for CAWNVIGEQFF.

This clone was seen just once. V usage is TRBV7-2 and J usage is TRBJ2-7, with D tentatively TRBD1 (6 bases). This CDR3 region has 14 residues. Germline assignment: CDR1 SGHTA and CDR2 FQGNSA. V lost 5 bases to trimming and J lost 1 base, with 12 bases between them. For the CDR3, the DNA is TGTGCCAGCAGCAGACAGGTGTCATCCTACGAGCAGTACTTC. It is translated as CASSRQVSSYEQYF.

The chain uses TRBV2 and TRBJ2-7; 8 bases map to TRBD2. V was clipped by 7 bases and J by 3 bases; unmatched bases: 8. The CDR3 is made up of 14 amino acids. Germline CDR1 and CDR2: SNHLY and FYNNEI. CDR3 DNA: TGTGCCAGCACCAGCGGGAGAAGGAGCTACGAGCAGTACTTC. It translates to CASTSGRRSYEQYF.

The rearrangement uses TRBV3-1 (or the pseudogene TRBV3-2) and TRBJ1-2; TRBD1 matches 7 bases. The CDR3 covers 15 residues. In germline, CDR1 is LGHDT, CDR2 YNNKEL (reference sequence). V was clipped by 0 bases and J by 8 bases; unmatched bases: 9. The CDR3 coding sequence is TGTGCCAGCAGCCAAGATGCCGGAGGGGGCGGGGGCTACACCTTC. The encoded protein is CASSQDAGGGGGYTF.

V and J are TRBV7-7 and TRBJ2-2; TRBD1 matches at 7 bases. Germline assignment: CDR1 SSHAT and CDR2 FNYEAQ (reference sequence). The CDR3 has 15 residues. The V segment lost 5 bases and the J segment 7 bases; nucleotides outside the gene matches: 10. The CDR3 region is CASSLGQGEVGELFF. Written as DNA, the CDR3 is TGTGCCAGCAGCCTTGGCCAGGGGGAAGTCGGGGAGCTGTTTTTT. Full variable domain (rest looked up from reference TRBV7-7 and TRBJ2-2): GAGVSQSPRYKVTKRGQDVTLRCDPISSHATLYWYQQALGQGPEFLTYFNYEAQPDKSGLPSDRFSAERPEGSISTLTIQRTEQRDSAMYRCASSLGQGEVGELFFGEGSRLTVL.

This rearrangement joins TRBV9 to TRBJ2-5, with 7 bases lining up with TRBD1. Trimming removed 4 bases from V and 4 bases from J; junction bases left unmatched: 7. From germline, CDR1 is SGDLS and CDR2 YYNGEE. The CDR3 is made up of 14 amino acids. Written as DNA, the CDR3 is TGTGCCAGCAGCTTATCAGGGGGAAGAGAGACCCAGTACTTC. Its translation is CASSLSGGRETQYF.

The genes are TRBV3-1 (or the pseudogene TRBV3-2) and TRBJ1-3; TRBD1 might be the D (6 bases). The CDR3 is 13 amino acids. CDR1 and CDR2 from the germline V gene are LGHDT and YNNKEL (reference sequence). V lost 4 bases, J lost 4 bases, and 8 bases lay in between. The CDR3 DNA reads TGTGCCAGCAGCCCAGGACAGGGAAACACCATATATTTT. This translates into CASSPGQGNTIYF.

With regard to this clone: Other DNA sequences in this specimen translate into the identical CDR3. Here the CDR3 reads CASSSGLAGYEQYF. The CDR3 bases are TGCGCCAGCAGCTCGGGACTAGCGGGTTACGAGCAGTACTTC. This chain connects TRBV5-1 to TRBJ2-7; the match to TRBD2 covers 12 bases. The germline V gene encodes CDR1 SGHRS and CDR2 YFSETQ. The CDR3 sequence is 14 residues long. J was trimmed by 4 bases and V by 3 bases; bases with no gene match: 2.

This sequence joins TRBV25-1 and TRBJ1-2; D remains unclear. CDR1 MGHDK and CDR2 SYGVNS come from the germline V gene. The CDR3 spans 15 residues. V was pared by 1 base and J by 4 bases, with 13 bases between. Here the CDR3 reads CASSEFGDSRYGYTF. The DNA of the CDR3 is TGTGCCAGCAGTGAATTCGGGGATAGCCGCTATGGCTACACCTTC.

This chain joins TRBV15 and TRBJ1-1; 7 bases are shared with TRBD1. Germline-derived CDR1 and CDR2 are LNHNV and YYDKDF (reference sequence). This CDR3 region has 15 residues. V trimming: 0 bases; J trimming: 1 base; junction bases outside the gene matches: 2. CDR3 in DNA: TGTGCCACCAGCAGAGACAGGGGGTGGAACACTGAAGCTTTCTTT. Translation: CATSRDRGWNTEAFF.

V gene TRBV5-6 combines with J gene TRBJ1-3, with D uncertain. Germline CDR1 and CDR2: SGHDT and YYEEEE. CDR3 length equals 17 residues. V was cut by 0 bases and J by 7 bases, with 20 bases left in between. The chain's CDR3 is CASSLGGRVRRGNTIYF. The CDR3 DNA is TGTGCCAGCAGCTTGGGCGGGCGAGTGAGGCGAGGGAACACCATATATTTT.

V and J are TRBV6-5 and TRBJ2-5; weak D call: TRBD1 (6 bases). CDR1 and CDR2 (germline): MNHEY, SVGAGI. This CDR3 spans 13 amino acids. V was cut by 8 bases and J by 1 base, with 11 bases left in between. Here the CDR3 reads CASQGQFQETQYF. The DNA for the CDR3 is TGTGCCAGCCAAGGACAGTTCCAAGAGACCCAGTACTTC.

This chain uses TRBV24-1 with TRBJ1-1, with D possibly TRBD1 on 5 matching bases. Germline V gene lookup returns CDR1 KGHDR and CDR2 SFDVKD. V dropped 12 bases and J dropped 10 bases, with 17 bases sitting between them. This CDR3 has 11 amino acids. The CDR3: CAGGGLRRAFF. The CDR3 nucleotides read TGTGCCGGGGGGGGTCTAAGGAGAGCTTTCTTT.

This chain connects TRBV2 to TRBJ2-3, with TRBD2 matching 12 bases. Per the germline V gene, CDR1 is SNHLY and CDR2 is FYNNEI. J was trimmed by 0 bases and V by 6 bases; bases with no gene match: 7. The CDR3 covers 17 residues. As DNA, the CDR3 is TGTGCCAGCAGACCGGGACTAGCGGGCTCTAGCACAGATACGCAGTATTTT. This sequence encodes CASRPGLAGSSTDTQYF.

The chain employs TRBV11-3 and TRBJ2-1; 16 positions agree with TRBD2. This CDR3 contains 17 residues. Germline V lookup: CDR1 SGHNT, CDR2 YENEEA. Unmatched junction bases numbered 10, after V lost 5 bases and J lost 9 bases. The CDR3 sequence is CASSEAGTSGRGGEQFF. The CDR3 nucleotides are TGTGCCAGCAGCGAGGCCGGGACTAGCGGGAGGGGGGGTGAGCAGTTCTTC.

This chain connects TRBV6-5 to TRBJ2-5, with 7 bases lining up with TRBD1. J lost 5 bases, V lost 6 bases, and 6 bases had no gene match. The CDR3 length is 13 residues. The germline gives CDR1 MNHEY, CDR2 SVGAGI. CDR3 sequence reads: CASRDRVVETQYF. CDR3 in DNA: TGTGCCAGCAGAGACAGGGTTGTGGAGACCCAGTACTTC.

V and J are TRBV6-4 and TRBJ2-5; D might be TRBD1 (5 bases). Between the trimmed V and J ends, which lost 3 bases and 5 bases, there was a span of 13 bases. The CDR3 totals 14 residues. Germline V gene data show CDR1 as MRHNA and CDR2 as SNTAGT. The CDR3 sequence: CASSENLGAETQYF. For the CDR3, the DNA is TGTGCCAGCAGTGAGAATCTAGGGGCGGAGACCCAGTACTTC.

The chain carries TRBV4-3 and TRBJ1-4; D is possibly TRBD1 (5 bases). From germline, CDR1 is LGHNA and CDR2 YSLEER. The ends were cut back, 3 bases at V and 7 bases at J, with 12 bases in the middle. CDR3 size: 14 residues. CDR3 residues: CASSQEGLGEKLFF. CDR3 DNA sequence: TGCGCCAGCAGCCAGGAGGGGCTTGGTGAAAAACTGTTTTTT.

CDR3 amino acids: CASSWGQERTGELFF. In DNA form, the CDR3 reads TGTGCCAGCAGCTGGGGACAGGAACGTACCGGGGAGCTGTTTTTT. This chain connects TRBV12-1 to TRBJ2-2; the D segment call TRBD1 is taken from the table without a DNA check. TRBV12-1 is marked as a pseudogene. The CDR3 has 15 residues.

CDR3 region: CASSGGQGSTDTQYF. As DNA, the CDR3 is TGTGCCAGCAGCGGGGGACAGGGGAGCACAGATACGCAGTATTTT. V gene TRBV11-2 combines with J gene TRBJ2-3, with 10 bases aligning to TRBD1. V was clipped by 5 bases and J by 0 bases; unmatched bases: 2. Germline V gives CDR1 SGHAT, CDR2 FQNNGV. The CDR3 covers 15 residues.

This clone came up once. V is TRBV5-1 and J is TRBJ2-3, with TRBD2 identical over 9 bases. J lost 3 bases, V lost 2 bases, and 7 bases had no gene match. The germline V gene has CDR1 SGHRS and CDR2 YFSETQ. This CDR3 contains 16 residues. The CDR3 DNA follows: TGCGCCAGCAGCTTTATTGGAGCGGGGGGAACAGATACGCAGTATTTT. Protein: CASSFIGAGGTDTQYF.